Each of the 23 T cell receptor beta chains below was sequenced from the same sample in a study of T-cell reconstitution after alpha-beta-depleted transplantation in children. As it was prepared, the TCRbeta library received unique molecular identifiers. MiXCR was run by TCRdb on the PCR reads, yielding one entry per CDR3 protein. The sample includes over 200,000 distinct CDR3 sequences, about 11% of them seen just once. The source was PBMCs, collected before TCRalphabeta/CD19-depleted stem cell transplant. These TCRs come from a child younger than two with acute myeloid leukemia, due to receive a stem cell transplant.

Details on this clonotype: One base away lies a much larger clone, so this may be a sequencing read error. The chain employs TRBV20-1 and TRBJ1-2; TRBD1 is a possible D gene (6 bases). Germline V gene data show CDR1 as DFQATT and CDR2 as SNEGSKA (reference sequence). The CDR3 length is 12 residues. Deletions cut 7 bases from V and 5 bases from J, with 14 bases between. This chain's CDR3 is CSVQTGRYGYTF. For the CDR3, the DNA is TGCAGTGTTCAAACAGGGCGATATGGCTACACCTTC.

This clonotype was counted many times. The chain joins TRBV7-2 to TRBJ1-4, with D perhaps TRBD1 (6 bases). From germline, CDR1 is SGHTA and CDR2 FQGNSA. V was pared by 0 bases and J by 4 bases, with 6 bases between. This CDR3 comprises 14 residues. The CDR3 sequence is CASSLAGHNEKLFF. The CDR3, as DNA: TGTGCCAGCAGCTTAGCGGGACATAATGAAAAACTGTTTTTT.

This clonotype was picked up many times. V is TRBV5-1 and J is TRBJ2-1, with TRBD2 matching over 10 bases. V gave up 5 bases and J gave up 4 bases; unmatched junction bases: 0. This CDR3 has 13 amino acids. Germline V gene data show CDR1 as SGHRS and CDR2 as YFSETQ. The CDR3 spells CASRAGGYNEQFF. The CDR3 bases are TGCGCCAGCAGAGCGGGAGGGTACAATGAGCAGTTCTTC.

This clonotype was counted many times. J is TRBJ1-2 and V is TRBV30; D remains unclear. The germline gives CDR1 GTSNPN, CDR2 SVGIG (reference sequence). The CDR3 has 12 amino acids. Trimming removed 3 bases from V and 4 bases from J, with 9 bases in between. CDR3: CAWRDPSYGYTF. The DNA of the CDR3 is TGTGCCTGGAGGGACCCCAGCTATGGCTACACCTTC.

There are many counts of this clonotype. V is TRBV5-1 and J is TRBJ1-2; no clear D gene. The germline V gene encodes CDR1 SGHRS and CDR2 YFSETQ. Trimming removed 0 bases at V and 8 bases at J, with 11 bases between. The CDR3 runs to 13 residues. The CDR3 loop reads CASSLEVYRGYTF. The DNA for the CDR3 is TGCGCCAGCAGCTTGGAAGTTTATCGGGGCTACACCTTC.

This clonotype was observed at least ten times. The CDR3 protein is CASSLDLYNEQFF. The CDR3 bases are TGTGCCAGCAGCTTAGACCTCTACAATGAGCAGTTCTTC. This chain joins TRBV11-1 and TRBJ2-1; the D is unclear. This CDR3 region has 13 residues. V lost 1 base, J lost 3 bases, and 4 bases lay in between. Looked up from germline, CDR1 is SGHAT and CDR2 is FQDESV (reference sequence).

This clonotype has ten or more counts. V is TRBV3-1 and J is TRBJ2-7; unclear D gene. Germline assignment: CDR1 LGHDT and CDR2 YNNKEL (reference sequence). Trimming stripped 1 base from V and 5 bases from J, with 3 bases between. The CDR3 totals 11 residues. The CDR3 is CASSQAHEQYF. CDR3 DNA: TGTGCCAGCAGCCAAGCCCACGAGCAGTACTTC.

This clonotype showed up many times. V usage is TRBV29-1 and J usage is TRBJ1-1; 9 bases map to TRBD1. CDR1 and CDR2 from the germline V gene are SQVTM and ANQGSEA. The CDR3 loop spans 15 amino acids. The V and J ends lost 4 bases and 7 bases, in that order; junction bases with no gene match: 13. CDR3 amino acids: CSVVRGTGGWGEAFF. In DNA form, the CDR3 reads TGCAGCGTTGTGAGGGGAACAGGGGGCTGGGGTGAAGCTTTCTTT.

At least ten counts were recorded for this clonotype. The chain recombines TRBV20-1 with TRBJ2-1; 12 nucleotides align to TRBD2. Germline values: CDR1 DFQATT, CDR2 SNEGSKA (reference sequence). CDR3 length: 17 amino acids. The V segment lost 0 bases and the J segment 1 base; nucleotides outside the gene matches: 4. The CDR3 region has the DNA TGCAGTGCTAGAGATACTAGCGGGAGGATTTCCTACAATGAGCAGTTCTTC. Translated, it gives CSARDTSGRISYNEQFF.

The chain joins TRBV28 to TRBJ2-1, with D tentatively TRBD2 (7 bases). Looked up from germline, CDR1 is MDHEN and CDR2 is SYDVKM. The CDR3 length is 15 residues. V lost 5 bases to trimming and J lost 5 bases, with 16 bases between them. The chain's CDR3 is CASSLGGARNNEQFF. CDR3 bases: TGTGCCAGCAGTCTGGGGGGGGCGAGGAACAATGAGCAGTTCTTC.

Points on this clonotype: A much larger clone differs from this one at a single base, so this may be a read error. The gene calls are TRBV7-2 and TRBJ1-5; TRBD1 matches at 7 bases. Germline CDR1 SGHTA, CDR2 FQGNSA. V shed 5 bases, J shed 12 bases, and the junction held 13 bases outside the gene matches. CDR3 length equals 14 residues. CDR3 protein: CASSPGTEGLLQHF. CDR3 bases: TGTGCCAGCAGCCCCGGGACAGAAGGATTGCTCCAGCATTTT.

At least ten counts were recorded for this clonotype. The chain uses TRBV5-4 and TRBJ1-1; the D gene is possibly TRBD1 (6 bases). V was clipped by 7 bases and J by 6 bases, with 16 bases between them. Germline-derived CDR1 and CDR2 are SGHNT and YYREEE (reference sequence). CDR3 length: 13 amino acids. CDR3 nucleotide sequence: TGTGCCAGCGTTTCTCCAGGGGAAGCTGAAGCTTTCTTT. Its protein product is CASVSPGEAEAFF.

This clonotype has at least ten counts. V and J are TRBV20-1 and TRBJ2-1; tentatively, D is TRBD2 (6 bases). Germline CDR1 DFQATT, CDR2 SNEGSKA (reference sequence). The CDR3 runs 14 residues. V lost 4 bases and J 5 bases, leaving 15 bases between the germline ends. CDR3 DNA sequence: TGCAGTGCTATCCCCGGGAGAATAGACAATGAGCAGTTCTTC. The encoded protein is CSAIPGRIDNEQFF.

This clonotype was counted many times. The CDR3 DNA reads TGTGCCAGCAGCTTATTACCCAGCACCTTGAACACTGAAGCTTTCTTT. Translated: CASSLLPSTLNTEAFF. J is TRBJ1-1 and V is TRBV7-2, with unresolved D. CDR1 is SGHTA, CDR2 FQGNSA, per germline. The CDR3 consists of 16 residues. Trimming took 2 bases from V and 0 from J, leaving 13 bases between them.

This clonotype came up many times. The rearrangement joins TRBV20-1 to TRBJ1-5, with D possibly TRBD1 on 6 matching bases. Trimming left V 1 base short and J 3 bases short, with 13 bases between. This CDR3 region has 15 residues. Germline V gene lookup returns CDR1 DFQATT and CDR2 SNEGSKA (reference sequence). The CDR3 DNA reads as TGCAGTGCTAGAGGCCCGGACAGCCCCAATCAGCCCCAGCATTTT. Protein sequence: CSARGPDSPNQPQHF.

The sample holds many counts of this clonotype. The rearrangement joins TRBV20-1 to TRBJ1-1; D gene ambiguous. Per the germline V gene, CDR1 is DFQATT and CDR2 is SNEGSKA (reference sequence). V was clipped by 1 base and J by 0 bases, with 9 bases between them. The CDR3 length is 14 residues. The CDR3 loop reads CSARASMMNTEAFF. The CDR3 region has the DNA TGCAGTGCTAGAGCCTCCATGATGAACACTGAAGCTTTCTTT.

This clonotype showed up many times. The chain combines TRBV12-3 or TRBV12-4 with TRBJ1-2; D unresolved. The ends were cut back, 2 bases at V and 7 bases at J, with 5 bases in the middle. This CDR3 region has 11 residues. The CDR3 sequence is CASSLYRGYTF. CDR3 in DNA: TGTGCCAGCAGTTTATACCGTGGCTACACCTTC.

This clonotype was seen at least ten times. This chain connects TRBV6-1 to TRBJ1-2; TRBD1 aligns across 7 bases. This CDR3 is 15 amino acids long. With V trimmed by 8 bases and J by 4 bases, 13 bases remained unmatched. The germline V gene encodes CDR1 MNHNS and CDR2 SASEGT. The CDR3 region has the DNA TGTGCCAGCGGGCGCCGAAAACAGGGGATCTATGGCTACACCTTC. Its translation: CASGRRKQGIYGYTF.

This clonotype was observed at least ten times. The V gene is TRBV2, the J gene TRBJ2-3; 11 nucleotides line up with TRBD2. CDR1 and CDR2 (germline): SNHLY, FYNNEI. The CDR3 contains 15 residues. With 4 bases clipped from V and 4 bases from J, the junction kept 4 bases outside the gene matches. CDR3 amino acids: CASSVTSGIADTQYF. DNA for the CDR3: TGTGCCAGCAGTGTGACTAGCGGGATTGCAGATACGCAGTATTTT.

This chain connects TRBV4-2 to TRBJ1-4, with D unresolved. Per germline, CDR1 LGHNA and CDR2 YNFKEQ. This CDR3 comprises 12 residues. The V and J ends lost 0 bases and 6 bases respectively, with 2 bases between them. CDR3 loop: CASSQDDEKLFF. As DNA, the CDR3 is TGTGCCAGCAGCCAAGACGATGAAAAACTGTTTTTT.

This clonotype was seen many times. V is TRBV6-5 and J is TRBJ1-1, with TRBD1 identical over 9 bases. CDR1 is MNHEY and CDR2 is SVGAGI in the germline V gene. The CDR3 totals 16 residues. The ends lost 5 bases at V and 4 bases at J; junction bases unmatched: 11. CDR3 nucleotide sequence: TGTGCCAGCAGTCAGCTCGCGGGACAGGGAAGCACTGAAGCTTTCTTT. Its translation: CASSQLAGQGSTEAFF.

This clonotype appeared many times. V usage is TRBV6-1 and J usage is TRBJ2-3; 9 bases agree with TRBD1. V lost 6 bases, J lost 4 bases, and 8 bases stayed unmatched. Germline V lookup: CDR1 MNHNS, CDR2 SASEGT. The CDR3 contains 15 residues. The CDR3 region has the DNA TGTGCCAGCAGACCCGGGACAGGGTGGGCAGATACGCAGTATTTT. This codes for CASRPGTGWADTQYF.

This clonotype was detected many times. The chain combines TRBV7-8 with TRBJ1-2, with D unresolved. With 1 base removed from V and 4 bases from J, the gap between germline ends came to 16 bases. The CDR3 consists of 16 residues. Germline lookup yields CDR1 SGHVS and CDR2 FQNEAQ. CDR3 sequence (DNA): TGTGCCAGCAGCTTAGGTGTCTTGGGAACCTCCTATGGCTACACCTTC. Protein product: CASSLGVLGTSYGYTF.